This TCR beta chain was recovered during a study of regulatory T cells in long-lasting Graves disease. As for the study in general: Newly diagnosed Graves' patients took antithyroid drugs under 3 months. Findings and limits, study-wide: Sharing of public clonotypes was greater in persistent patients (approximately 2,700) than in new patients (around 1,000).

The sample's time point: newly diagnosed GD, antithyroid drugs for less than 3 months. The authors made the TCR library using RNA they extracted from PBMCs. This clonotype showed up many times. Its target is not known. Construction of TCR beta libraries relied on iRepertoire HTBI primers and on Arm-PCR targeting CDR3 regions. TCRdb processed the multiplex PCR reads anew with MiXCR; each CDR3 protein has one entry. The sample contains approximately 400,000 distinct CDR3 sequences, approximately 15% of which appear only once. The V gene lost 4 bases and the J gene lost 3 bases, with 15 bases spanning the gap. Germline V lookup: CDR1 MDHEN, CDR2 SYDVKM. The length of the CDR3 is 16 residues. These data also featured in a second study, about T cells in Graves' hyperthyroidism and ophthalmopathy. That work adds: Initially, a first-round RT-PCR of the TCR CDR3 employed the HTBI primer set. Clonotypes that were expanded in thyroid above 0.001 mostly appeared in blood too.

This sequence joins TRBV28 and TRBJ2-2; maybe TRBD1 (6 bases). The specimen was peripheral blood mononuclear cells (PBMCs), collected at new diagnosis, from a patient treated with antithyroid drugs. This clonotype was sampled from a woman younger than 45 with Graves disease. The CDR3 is CASSYSPTGYTGELFF. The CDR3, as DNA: TGTGCCAGCAGTTACTCACCGACAGGATACACCGGGGAGCTGTTTTTT.